One sample yielded the 19 T cell receptor beta chains listed below, sequenced in a study of a mutant IDH1 vaccine in newly diagnosed glioma (dated by TCRdb to the early 2020s). The sample's time point label is to be understood as: week 35, safety follow-up. Each vaccine dose was 300 ug of a 20-mer mutant IDH1 peptide in Montanide, given subcutaneously with topical imiquimod. Their target antigens are unknown. Library preparation used the immunoSEQ multiplex PCR assay. This is the immuneACCESS table as TCRdb keeps it, with only in-frame sequences that have V and J called. A part of the clones is gone; compared with another copy, unresolved V genes explain less than half, and the rest is unexplained. Counted in this sample were tens of thousands of clones; roughly 81% of them appeared once. The ten largest clones represent under 7% of the sample. Sequences were derived from PBMCs, sampled from a glioma patient whose treatment included an IDH1 peptide vaccine. The receptors were sampled from a man in his forties with glioma.

The rearrangement links TRBV5-4 to TRBJ1-1, with TRBD1 matching 8 bases. The V gene end was trimmed by 4 bases and the J gene end by 8 bases; junction bases not matched to a gene: 4. Germline V gene lookup returns CDR1 SGHNT and CDR2 YYREEE (reference sequence). CDR3 length: 12 residues. The CDR3 bases are TGTGCCAGCAGCGTAGACAGGGGAGAAGCTTTCTTT. It codes for CASSVDRGEAFF.

The chain is built from TRBV5-1 and TRBJ1-3; 7 nucleotides agree with TRBD1. Germline V gene data show CDR1 as SGHRS and CDR2 as YFSETQ. The trim removed 0 bases at V and 3 bases at J, leaving 6 bases unmatched. The CDR3 is 16 amino acids. The CDR3 DNA is TGCGCCAGCAGCTTGGAAGGGGGCGCCTTTGGAAACACCATATATTTT. Translating it yields CASSLEGGAFGNTIYF.

The V call is TRBV13, the J call TRBJ1-2; TRBD1 is a possible D gene (5 bases). CDR3 length: 15 amino acids. Germline values: CDR1 PRHDT, CDR2 FYEKMQ (reference sequence). The V gene lost 5 bases and the J gene lost 4 bases, with 17 bases spanning the gap. CDR3 region: CASSLHSGRSYGYTF. The CDR3, as DNA: TGTGCCAGCAGCCTCCACTCGGGACGTAGCTATGGCTACACCTTC.

The chain is built from TRBV18 and TRBJ1-1; D call uncertain. This CDR3 region has 16 residues. Germline CDR1 KGHSH, CDR2 LQKENI. V was trimmed by 3 bases and J by 4 bases, leaving 18 bases between them. The CDR3, as DNA: TGTGCCAGCTCACCTCTGTTTAAGGGAGAGGGCACTGAAGCTTTCTTT. Its translation is CASSPLFKGEGTEAFF.

The chain links TRBV4-2 to TRBJ2-5, with D perhaps matching TRBD2 (6 bases). CDR1 LGHNA and CDR2 YNFKEQ come from the germline V gene. CDR3 length: 14 residues. Trimming took off 5 bases at V and 2 bases at J, with 12 bases between the two ends. Here the CDR3 reads CASSVRGSQETQYF. Here the CDR3 DNA reads TGTGCCAGCAGCGTACGGGGGAGTCAAGAGACCCAGTACTTC.

The chain combines TRBV4-3 with TRBJ2-7, with 9 nucleotides matching TRBD1. CDR1 and CDR2 from the germline V gene are LGHNA and YSLEER. The CDR3 has 17 amino acids. Trimming removed 1 base from V and 3 bases from J; junction bases left unmatched: 10. The CDR3 here is CASSQALGGQGFYEQYF. The DNA for the CDR3 is TGCGCCAGCAGCCAAGCTCTGGGGGGACAGGGTTTCTACGAGCAGTACTTC.

The chain recombines TRBV4-3 with TRBJ1-5; D unclear. Germline assignment: CDR1 LGHNA and CDR2 YSLEER. The CDR3 totals 20 residues. The V end lost 0 bases, the J end lost 0 bases, and 21 bases lay between the germline ends. The CDR3 DNA reads as TGCGCCAGCAGCCAAGAGGCAGCCCGCAATTACGCCTATAGCAATCAGCCCCAGCATTTT. Translated: CASSQEAARNYAYSNQPQHF.

The chain carries TRBV5-6 and TRBJ2-7, with 7 bases lining up with TRBD2. This CDR3 contains 14 residues. The germline CDR1 and CDR2 sequences are SGHDT and YYEEEE. V shed 4 bases and J 5 bases; nucleotides not matched to a gene: 9. The CDR3 bases are TGTGCCAGCAGCCCGCTGCTACTAGCGAACGAGCAGTACTTC. Its protein product is CASSPLLLANEQYF.

The genes are TRBV11-2 and TRBJ2-7, with a tentative D call TRBD1 (6 bases). Trimming removed 0 bases at V and 4 bases at J, with 10 bases between. The germline V gene encodes CDR1 SGHAT and CDR2 FQNNGV. The CDR3 runs 14 residues. The CDR3 nucleotides read TGTGCCAGCAGCTTAGAGTACAGGGCGTACGAGCAGTACTTC. Encoded protein: CASSLEYRAYEQYF. Complete variable domain (other parts from reference TRBV11-2 and TRBJ2-7): EAGVAQSPRYKIIEKRQSVAFWCNPISGHATLYWYQQILGQGPKLLIQFQNNGVVDDSQLPKDRFSAERLKGVDSTLKIQPAKLEDSAVYLCASSLEYRAYEQYFGPGTRLTVT.

The sample holds a few counts of this clone. The genes are TRBV7-8 and TRBJ2-3; 9 bases match TRBD1. Looked up from germline, CDR1 is SGHVS and CDR2 is FQNEAQ. The CDR3 runs to 16 residues. The ends lost 8 bases at V and 1 base at J; junction bases unmatched: 10. This CDR3 reads CASRLGQGFGTDTQYF. The CDR3 DNA reads TGTGCCAGCCGGCTGGGACAGGGATTTGGCACAGATACGCAGTATTTT.

This clone was counted a few times. The chain recombines TRBV18 with TRBJ1-5; D not certain. CDR3 length: 15 amino acids. Trimming took 3 bases from V and 3 from J, leaving 12 bases between them. CDR1 and CDR2 from the germline V gene are KGHSH and LQKENI. CDR3 amino acids: CASSPVGYDNQPQHF. In nucleotides, the CDR3 is TGTGCCAGCTCACCGGTAGGTTACGACAATCAGCCCCAGCATTTT. Variable domain in full (rest from reference TRBV18 and TRBJ1-5): NAGVMQNPRHLVRRRGQEARLRCSPMKGHSHVYWYRQLPEEGLKFMVYLQKENIIDESGMPKERFSAEFPKEGPSILRIQQVVRGDSAAYFCASSPVGYDNQPQHFGDGTRLSIL.

This clone has more than one count but fewer than ten. The V and J genes are TRBV6-4 and TRBJ2-7; TRBD2 matches at 10 bases. The germline CDR1 and CDR2 sequences are MRHNA and SNTAGT. The junction had 0 bases not matched to a gene; V was cut back by 0 bases and J by 7 bases. The length of the CDR3 is 13 residues. CDR3 region: CASSDSTSGEQYF. The CDR3 DNA reads as TGTGCCAGCAGTGACTCGACTAGCGGGGAGCAGTACTTC.

The chain uses TRBV6-5 and TRBJ2-3, with D possibly called TRBD1 or TRBD2 (5 bases each). V lost 5 bases to trimming and J lost 0 bases, with 9 bases between them. The CDR3 loop spans 14 amino acids. The V gene's germline CDR1 is MNHEY and CDR2 SVGAGI. The CDR3 loop is CASSPGPSTDTQYF. In DNA, the CDR3 is TGTGCCAGCAGTCCGGGGCCTAGCACAGATACGCAGTATTTT.

A note on this clone: At one boundary the junction diverges from the germline segment, which might be a read error. V is TRBV7-2 and J is TRBJ2-1; 10 bases align to TRBD2. The CDR3 has 12 residues. Per the germline V gene, CDR1 is SGHTA and CDR2 is FQGNSA. In DNA, the CDR3 is TGTGCCAGCAGCTTCCCGGGACTAGCGACCCTCTTC. Translating it yields CASSFPGLATLF.

This clone was counted between two and nine times. The rearrangement uses TRBV9 and TRBJ2-7, with 8 nucleotides matching TRBD1. V trimming: 1 base; J trimming: 7 bases; junction bases outside the gene matches: 7. Germline V gene data show CDR1 as SGDLS and CDR2 as YYNGEE. This CDR3 is built from 14 residues. CDR3: CASSVTRQGREQYF. CDR3 sequence (DNA): TGTGCCAGCAGCGTAACGAGACAGGGGAGAGAGCAGTACTTC.

This chain links TRBV10-3 with TRBJ1-5, with TRBD1 matching 8 bases. The CDR3 is 14 residues long. Trimming took 2 bases from V and 4 from J; bases not matched to a gene: 1. Germline V gene lookup returns CDR1 ENHRY and CDR2 SYGVKD. The CDR3 reads CAISEGTGNQPQHF. DNA of the CDR3: TGTGCCATCAGTGAGGGGACAGGTAATCAGCCCCAGCATTTT.

The V and J genes are TRBV27 and TRBJ1-4, with 7 bases identical to TRBD1. Germline trimming cut 2 bases from V and 7 bases from J; bases unmatched to any gene: 13. CDR1 and CDR2 from the germline V gene are MNHEY and SMNVEV (reference sequence). The CDR3 length is 17 residues. The CDR3 loop reads CASSLRGQYFGGEKLFF. CDR3 DNA: TGTGCCAGCAGTTTAAGGGGACAGTACTTCGGTGGTGAAAAACTGTTTTTT. Full variable domain (missing parts from reference TRBV27 and TRBJ1-4): EAQVTQNPRYLITVTGKKLTVTCSQNMNHEYMSWYRQDPGLGLRQIYYSMNVEVTDKGDVPEGYKVSRKEKRNFPLILESPSPNQTSLYFCASSLRGQYFGGEKLFFGSGTQLSVL.

The chain is built from TRBV29-1 and TRBJ2-7, with 7 bases lining up with TRBD1. The CDR3 has 12 amino acids. V shed 8 bases, J shed 7 bases, and the junction held 11 bases outside the gene matches. Germline CDR1 is SQVTM and CDR2 is ANQGSEA. The CDR3 DNA is TGCAGCCTCCGGGACAGCGCGTTTGAGCAGTACTTC. Residues: CSLRDSAFEQYF.

The table lists this clone with a count of one. The V call is TRBV5-5, the J call TRBJ2-1; TRBD1 or TRBD2 may be the D gene (5 bases each). V lost 5 bases and J lost 6, with 18 bases in between. CDR1 SGHKS and CDR2 YYEKEE come from the germline V gene (reference sequence). The CDR3 covers 15 residues. CDR3 region: CASSLGAGTANEQFF. CDR3 bases: TGTGCCAGCAGTCTCGGGGCAGGTACGGCCAATGAGCAGTTCTTC.